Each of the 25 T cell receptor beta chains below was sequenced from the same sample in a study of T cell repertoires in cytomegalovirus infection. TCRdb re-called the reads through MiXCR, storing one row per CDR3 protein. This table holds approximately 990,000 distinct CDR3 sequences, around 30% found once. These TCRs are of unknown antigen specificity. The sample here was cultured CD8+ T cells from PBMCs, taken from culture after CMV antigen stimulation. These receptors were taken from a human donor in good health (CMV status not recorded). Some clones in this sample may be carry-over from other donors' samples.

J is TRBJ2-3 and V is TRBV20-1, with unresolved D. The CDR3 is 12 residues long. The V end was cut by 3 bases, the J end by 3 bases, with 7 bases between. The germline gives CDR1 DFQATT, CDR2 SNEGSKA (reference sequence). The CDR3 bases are TGCAGTGCTAGTTTGGGAACAGATACGCAGTATTTT. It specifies CSASLGTDTQYF.

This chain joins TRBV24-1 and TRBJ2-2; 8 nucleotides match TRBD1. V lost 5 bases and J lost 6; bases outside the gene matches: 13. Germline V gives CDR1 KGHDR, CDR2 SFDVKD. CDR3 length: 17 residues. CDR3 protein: CATSVRTGNPTPGELFF. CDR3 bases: TGTGCCACCAGTGTGAGGACAGGGAACCCCACCCCCGGGGAGCTGTTTTTT.

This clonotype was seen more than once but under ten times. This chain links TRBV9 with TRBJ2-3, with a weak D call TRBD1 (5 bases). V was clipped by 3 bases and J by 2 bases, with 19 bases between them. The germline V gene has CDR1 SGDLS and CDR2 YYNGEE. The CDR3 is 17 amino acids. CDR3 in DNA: TGTGCCAGCAGCGCCACGACGGCAGGGCCCTCCACAGATACGCAGTATTTT. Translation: CASSATTAGPSTDTQYF.

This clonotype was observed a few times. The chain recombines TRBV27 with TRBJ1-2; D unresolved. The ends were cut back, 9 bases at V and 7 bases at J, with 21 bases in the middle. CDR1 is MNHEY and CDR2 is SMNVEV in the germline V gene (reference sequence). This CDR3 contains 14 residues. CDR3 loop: CASHGIGPRVGYTF. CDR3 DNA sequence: TGTGCCAGTCACGGAATCGGACCTCGTGTTGGCTACACCTTC.

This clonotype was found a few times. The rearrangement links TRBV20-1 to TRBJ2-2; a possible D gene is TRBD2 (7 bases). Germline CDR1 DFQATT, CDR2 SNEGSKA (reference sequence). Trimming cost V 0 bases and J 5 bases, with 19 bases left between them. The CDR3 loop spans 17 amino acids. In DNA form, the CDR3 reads TGCAGTGCTAGAGAAGGGGGGAGGGGGAGCTCAACCGGGGAGCTGTTTTTT. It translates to CSAREGGRGSSTGELFF.

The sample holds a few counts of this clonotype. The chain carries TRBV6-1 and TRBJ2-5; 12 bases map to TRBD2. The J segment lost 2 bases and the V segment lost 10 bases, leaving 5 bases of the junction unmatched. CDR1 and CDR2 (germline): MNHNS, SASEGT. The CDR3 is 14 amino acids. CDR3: CAIWTSGEQETQYF. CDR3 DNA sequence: TGTGCCATCTGGACTAGCGGGGAACAAGAGACCCAGTACTTC.

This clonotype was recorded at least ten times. The CDR3 protein is CASSLYWWEDGEAFF. CDR3 nucleotide sequence: TGTGCCAGCAGCTTATATTGGTGGGAGGACGGAGAAGCTTTCTTT. The rearrangement uses TRBV7-2 and TRBJ1-1; D uncertain. The germline V and J ends were trimmed by 2 bases and 8 bases, with 18 bases remaining between them. Per germline, CDR1 SGHTA and CDR2 FQGNSA. The CDR3 is 15 residues long. The full variable domain, with the rest looked up from reference TRBV7-2 and TRBJ1-1, is GAGVSQSPSNKVTEKGKDVELRCDPISGHTALYWYRQSLGQGLEFLIYFQGNSAPDKSGLPSDRFSAERTGGSVSTLTIQRTQQEDSAVYLCASSLYWWEDGEAFFGQGTRLTVV.

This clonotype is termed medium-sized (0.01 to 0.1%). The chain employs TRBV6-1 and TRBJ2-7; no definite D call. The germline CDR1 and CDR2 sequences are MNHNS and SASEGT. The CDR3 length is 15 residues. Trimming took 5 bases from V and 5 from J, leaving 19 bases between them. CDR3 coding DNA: TGTGCCAGCAGTCCACATGGACCGAAAAGTCACGAGCAGTACTTC. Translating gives CASSPHGPKSHEQYF.

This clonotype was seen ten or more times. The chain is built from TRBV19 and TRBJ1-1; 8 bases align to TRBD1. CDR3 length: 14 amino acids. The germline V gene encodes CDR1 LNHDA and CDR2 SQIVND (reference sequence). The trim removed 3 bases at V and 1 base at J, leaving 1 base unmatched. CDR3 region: CASSITGGNTEAFF. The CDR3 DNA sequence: TGTGCCAGTAGTATCACAGGGGGGAACACTGAAGCTTTCTTT. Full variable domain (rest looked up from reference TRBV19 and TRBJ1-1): DGGITQSPKYLFRKEGQNVTLSCEQNLNHDAMYWYRQDPGQGLRLIYYSQIVNDFQKGDIAEGYSVSREKKESFPLTVTSAQKNPTAFYLCASSITGGNTEAFFGQGTRLTVV.

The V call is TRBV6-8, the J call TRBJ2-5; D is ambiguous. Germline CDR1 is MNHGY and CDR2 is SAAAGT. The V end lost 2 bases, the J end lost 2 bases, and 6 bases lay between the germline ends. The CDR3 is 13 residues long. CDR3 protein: CASSYGWQETQYF. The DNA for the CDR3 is TGTGCCAGCAGTTACGGCTGGCAAGAGACCCAGTACTTC.

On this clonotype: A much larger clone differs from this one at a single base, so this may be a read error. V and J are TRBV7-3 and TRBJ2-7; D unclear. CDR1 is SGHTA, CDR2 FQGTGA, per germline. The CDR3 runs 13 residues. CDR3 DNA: TGTACCAGCAGCCCCTCTGGGCTACCCGAGCAGTACTTC. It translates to CTSSPSGLPEQYF.

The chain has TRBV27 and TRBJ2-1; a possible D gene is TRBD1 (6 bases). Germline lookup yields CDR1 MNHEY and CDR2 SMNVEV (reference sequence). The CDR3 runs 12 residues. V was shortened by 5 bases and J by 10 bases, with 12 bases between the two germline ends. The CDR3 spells CASSPPGQEQFF. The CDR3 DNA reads TGTGCCAGCAGTCCCCCCGGACAGGAGCAGTTCTTC.

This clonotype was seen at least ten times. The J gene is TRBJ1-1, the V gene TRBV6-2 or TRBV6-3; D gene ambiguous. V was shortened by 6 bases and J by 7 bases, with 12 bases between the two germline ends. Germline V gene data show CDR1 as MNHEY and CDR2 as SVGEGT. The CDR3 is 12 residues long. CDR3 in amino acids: CASSRYLDEAFF. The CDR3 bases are TGTGCCAGCAGCCGCTACCTGGATGAAGCTTTCTTT.

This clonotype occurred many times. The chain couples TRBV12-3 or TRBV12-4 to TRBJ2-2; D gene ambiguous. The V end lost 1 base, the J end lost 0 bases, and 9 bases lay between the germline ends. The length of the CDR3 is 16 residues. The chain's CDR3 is CASSLVRHTNTGELFF. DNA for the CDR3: TGTGCCAGCAGTTTAGTAAGACACACGAACACCGGGGAGCTGTTTTTT.

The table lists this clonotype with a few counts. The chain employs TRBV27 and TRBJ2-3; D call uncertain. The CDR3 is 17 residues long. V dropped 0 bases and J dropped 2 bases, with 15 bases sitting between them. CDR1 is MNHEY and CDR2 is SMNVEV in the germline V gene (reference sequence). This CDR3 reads CASSLSKGTLVTDTQYF. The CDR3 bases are TGTGCCAGCAGTTTATCAAAGGGCACCCTAGTCACAGATACGCAGTATTTT.

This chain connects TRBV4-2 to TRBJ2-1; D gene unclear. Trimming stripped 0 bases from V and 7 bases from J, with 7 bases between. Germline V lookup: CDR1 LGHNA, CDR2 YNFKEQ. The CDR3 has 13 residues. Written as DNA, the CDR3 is TGTGCCAGCAGCCAAGACTTGCCTAATGAGCAGTTCTTC. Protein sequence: CASSQDLPNEQFF.

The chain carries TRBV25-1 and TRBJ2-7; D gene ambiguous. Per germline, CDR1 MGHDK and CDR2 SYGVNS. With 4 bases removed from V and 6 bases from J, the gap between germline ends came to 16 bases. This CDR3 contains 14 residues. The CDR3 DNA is TGTGCCAGCAGTGCGAAATGGGGATCGGGCGAGCAGTACTTC. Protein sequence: CASSAKWGSGEQYF.

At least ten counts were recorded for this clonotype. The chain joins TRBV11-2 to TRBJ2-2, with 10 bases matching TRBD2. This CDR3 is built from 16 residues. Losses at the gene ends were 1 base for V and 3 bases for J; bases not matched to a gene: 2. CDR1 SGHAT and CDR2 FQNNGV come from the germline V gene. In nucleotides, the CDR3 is TGTGCCAGCAGCTTAGTTAGCGGGGGGTACACCGGGGAGCTGTTTTTT. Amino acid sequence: CASSLVSGGYTGELFF.

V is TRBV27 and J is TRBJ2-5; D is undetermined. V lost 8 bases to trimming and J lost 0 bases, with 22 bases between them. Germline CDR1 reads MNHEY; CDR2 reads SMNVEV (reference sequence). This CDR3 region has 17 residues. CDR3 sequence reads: CASGPWVEKMYQETQYF. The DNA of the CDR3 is TGTGCCAGCGGTCCTTGGGTTGAGAAGATGTACCAAGAGACCCAGTACTTC.

The CDR3 DNA reads TGTGCCAGCAGTTGGTCGGCGGCCACCGGGGAGCTGTTTTTT. This gives the protein CASSWSAATGELFF. The chain couples TRBV6-2 or TRBV6-3 to TRBJ2-2; D remains unclear. This CDR3 is built from 14 residues. Trimming removed 4 bases at V and 4 bases at J, with 10 bases between. Per germline, CDR1 MNHEY and CDR2 SVGEGT.

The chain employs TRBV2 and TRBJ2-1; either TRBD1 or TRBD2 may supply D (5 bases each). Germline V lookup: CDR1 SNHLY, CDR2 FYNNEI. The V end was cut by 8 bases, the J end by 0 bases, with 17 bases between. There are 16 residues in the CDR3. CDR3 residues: CASARGRGVSYNEQFF. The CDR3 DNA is TGTGCCAGCGCCCGGGGTAGGGGTGTCTCCTACAATGAGCAGTTCTTC.

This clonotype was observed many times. CDR3 nucleotide sequence: TGTGCCAGCAGCCCGCAGGGGAGCAACACCGGGGAGCTGTTTTTT. Translated: CASSPQGSNTGELFF. V gene TRBV7-9 combines with J gene TRBJ2-2, with a weak D call TRBD1 (6 bases). Trimming shortened V by 5 bases and J by 2 bases, and 12 bases separated the two germline ends. CDR3 length: 15 residues. Germline loops: CDR1 SEHNR, CDR2 FQNEAQ (reference sequence).

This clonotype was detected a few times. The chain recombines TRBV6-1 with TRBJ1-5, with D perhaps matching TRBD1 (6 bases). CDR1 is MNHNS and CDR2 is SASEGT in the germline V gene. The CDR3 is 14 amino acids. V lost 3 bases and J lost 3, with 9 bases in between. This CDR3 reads CASSDPGANQPQHF. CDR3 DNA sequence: TGTGCCAGCAGTGATCCAGGGGCCAATCAGCCCCAGCATTTT.

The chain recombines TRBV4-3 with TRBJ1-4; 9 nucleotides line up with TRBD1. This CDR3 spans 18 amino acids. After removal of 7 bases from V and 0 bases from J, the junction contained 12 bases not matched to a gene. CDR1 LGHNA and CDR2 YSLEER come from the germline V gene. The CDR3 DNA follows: TGCGCCAGCACCAAGGGACAGGGCAGATATGCAACTAATGAAAAACTGTTTTTT. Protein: CASTKGQGRYATNEKLFF.

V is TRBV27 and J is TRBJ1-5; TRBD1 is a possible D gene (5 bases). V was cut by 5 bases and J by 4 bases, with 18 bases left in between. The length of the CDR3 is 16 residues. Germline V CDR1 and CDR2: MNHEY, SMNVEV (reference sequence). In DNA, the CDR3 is TGTGCCAGCAGTACCTCAGGGTATAGTGGAAATCAGCCCCAGCATTTT. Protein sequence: CASSTSGYSGNQPQHF.